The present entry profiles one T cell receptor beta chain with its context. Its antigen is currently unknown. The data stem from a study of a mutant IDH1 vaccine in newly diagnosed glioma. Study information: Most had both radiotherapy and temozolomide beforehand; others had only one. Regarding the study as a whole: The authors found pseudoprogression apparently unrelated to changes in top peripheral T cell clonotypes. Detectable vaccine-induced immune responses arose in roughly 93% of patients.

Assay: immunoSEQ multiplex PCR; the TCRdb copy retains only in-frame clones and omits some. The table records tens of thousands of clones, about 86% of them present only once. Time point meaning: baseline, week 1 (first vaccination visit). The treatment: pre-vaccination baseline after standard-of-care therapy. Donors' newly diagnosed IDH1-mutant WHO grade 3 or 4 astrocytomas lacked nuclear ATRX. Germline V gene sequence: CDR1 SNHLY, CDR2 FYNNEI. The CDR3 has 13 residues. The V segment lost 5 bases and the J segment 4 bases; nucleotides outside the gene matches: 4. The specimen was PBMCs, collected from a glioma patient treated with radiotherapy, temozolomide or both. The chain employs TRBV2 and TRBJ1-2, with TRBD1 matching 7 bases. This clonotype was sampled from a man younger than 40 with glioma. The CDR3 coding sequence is TGTGCCAGCAGTAACAGGGGCGGCTATGGCTACACCTTC. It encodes CASSNRGGYGYTF.